This entry lists 17 T cell receptor beta chains sequenced from one sample in a study of cytomegalovirus exposure and HLA in healthy donors. PCR was performed using 60 Vbeta and 13 Jbeta primers. TCRdb's table, derived via immunoSEQ multiplex PCR, lists solely in-frame clones and lacks some. The sample carries over 150,000 clones, more than 80% recorded once. Material: PBMCs. The receptors come from a woman in her 30s in good health and CMV-seropositive.

V is TRBV4-3 and J is TRBJ1-2, with D perhaps TRBD1 (5 bases). The CDR3 has 15 amino acids. Looked up from germline, CDR1 is LGHNA and CDR2 is YSLEER. V shed 0 bases and J shed 3 bases, with 11 bases lying between them. The CDR3, as DNA: TGCGCCAGCAGCCAAGAGGGGGGGGAGCACTATGGCTACACCTTC. It codes for CASSQEGGEHYGYTF.

CDR3 sequence (DNA): TGCAGCGCCACGAGGGCAGGTCGGAACACTGAAGCTTTCTTT. Translated: CSATRAGRNTEAFF. The V and J genes are TRBV29-1 and TRBJ1-1, with D unresolved. CDR1 SQVTM and CDR2 ANQGSEA come from the germline V gene. This CDR3 comprises 14 residues. V lost 7 bases to trimming and J lost 1 base, with 16 bases between them.

The chain couples TRBV7-2 to TRBJ1-1; a possible D gene is TRBD1 (6 bases). Germline CDR1 reads SGHTA; CDR2 reads FQGNSA. V dropped 4 bases and J dropped 2 bases, with 14 bases sitting between them. The CDR3 runs to 15 residues. CDR3 sequence: CASSSQGGINTEAFF. The CDR3 nucleotides are TGTGCCAGCAGCTCCCAAGGGGGAATTAACACTGAAGCTTTCTTT.

The chain recombines TRBV7-9 with TRBJ2-1; TRBD2 aligns across 15 bases. Looked up from germline, CDR1 is SEHNR and CDR2 is FQNEAQ (reference sequence). This CDR3 comprises 15 residues. V shed 5 bases and J 10 bases; nucleotides not matched to a gene: 6. The CDR3 DNA sequence: TGTGCCAGCAGCCGGACTAGCGGGGGGGCGAGAGAGCAGTTCTTC. Protein product: CASSRTSGGAREQFF.

The rearrangement joins TRBV5-1 to TRBJ1-4, with TRBD1 as a possible D gene (6 bases). This CDR3 region has 15 residues. The V and J ends lost 5 bases and 3 bases respectively, with 14 bases between them. Germline V gene sequence: CDR1 SGHRS, CDR2 YFSETQ. Written as DNA, the CDR3 is TGCGCCAGCAGAGACCAACAGGGAGCTAATGAAAAACTGTTTTTT. It translates to CASRDQQGANEKLFF.

The chain has TRBV10-3 and TRBJ2-2; D is uncertain. Trimming stripped 8 bases from V and 8 bases from J, with 6 bases between. The germline CDR1 and CDR2 sequences are ENHRY and SYGVKD. The CDR3 runs to 10 residues. The CDR3 DNA sequence: TGTGCCATCGGCTCAGGGGAGCTGTTTTTT. This codes for CAIGSGELFF.

The rearrangement links TRBV7-2 to TRBJ1-4, with D unresolved. Trimming pared 5 bases from V and 7 bases from J, leaving 17 bases between. The germline V gene has CDR1 SGHTA and CDR2 FQGNSA. This CDR3 comprises 15 residues. The CDR3 coding sequence is TGTGCCAGCAGCCCAGAGGAGGGATGGAGTGAAAAACTGTTTTTT. Translated, it gives CASSPEEGWSEKLFF.

This chain uses TRBV2 with TRBJ1-2, with D perhaps matching TRBD1 (5 bases). Trimming stripped 2 bases from V and 3 bases from J, with 10 bases between. Looked up from germline, CDR1 is SNHLY and CDR2 is FYNNEI. This CDR3 is built from 14 residues. CDR3 nucleotide sequence: TGTGCCAGCAGTGAAATCGGGGGGGACTATGGCTACACCTTC. It codes for CASSEIGGDYGYTF.

The V gene is TRBV7-8, the J gene TRBJ2-5; 8 bases align to TRBD1. The CDR3 spans 15 residues. The J segment lost 5 bases and the V segment lost 6 bases, leaving 11 bases of the junction unmatched. CDR1 is SGHVS and CDR2 is FQNEAQ in the germline V gene. CDR3 coding DNA: TGTGCCAGCAGAGACAATACAGGGGGAGGTGAGACCCAGTACTTC. Translation gives CASRDNTGGGETQYF. Variable domain in full (rest from reference TRBV7-8 and TRBJ2-5): GAGVSQSPRYKVAKRGQDVALRCDPISGHVSLFWYQQALGQGPEFLTYFQNEAQLDKSGLPSDRFFAERPEGSVSTLKIQRTQQEDSAVYLCASRDNTGGGETQYFGPGTRLLVL.

For the CDR3, the DNA is TGTGCCAGCAGTTACTCGACCGGGATGAACACTGAAGCTTTCTTT. It specifies CASSYSTGMNTEAFF. The chain employs TRBV6-5 and TRBJ1-1; D gene uncertain. Trimming left V 0 bases short and J 0 bases short, with 8 bases between. The CDR3 runs 15 residues. From germline, CDR1 is MNHEY and CDR2 SVGAGI.

The table lists this clone with a few counts. The gene calls are TRBV4-1 and TRBJ1-4; 8 nucleotides match TRBD1. The trim removed 7 bases at V and 8 bases at J, leaving 9 bases unmatched. The CDR3 contains 14 residues. The germline V gene encodes CDR1 MGHRA and CDR2 YSYEKL. CDR3 sequence (DNA): TGCGCCAGCACGAGGGGACAGGTGGGCGAAAAACTGTTTTTT. It is translated as CASTRGQVGEKLFF.

The V gene is TRBV5-1, the J gene TRBJ2-7; TRBD2 is a possible D gene (6 bases). The CDR3 contains 15 residues. V shed 4 bases and J shed 2 bases, with 16 bases lying between them. CDR1 is SGHRS and CDR2 is YFSETQ in the germline V gene. The CDR3 here is CASSLRLGDPYEQYF. In DNA form, the CDR3 reads TGCGCCAGCAGCCTCCGACTAGGCGATCCCTACGAGCAGTACTTC.

The genes are TRBV4-1 and TRBJ2-7; D possibly corresponds to TRBD2 (5 bases). The CDR3 sequence is 17 residues long. Per the germline V gene, CDR1 is MGHRA and CDR2 is YSYEKL. V lost 0 bases to trimming and J lost 4 bases, with 19 bases between them. The CDR3 DNA sequence: TGCGCCAGCAGCCAAGATAAAGAGGGCCTGGGAGAGTACGAGCAGTACTTC. It is translated as CASSQDKEGLGEYEQYF.

This clone was detected only once. The J gene is TRBJ2-7, the V gene TRBV7-2; maybe TRBD1 (6 bases). The ends were cut back, 4 bases at V and 4 bases at J, with 14 bases in the middle. Germline CDR1 and CDR2: SGHTA and FQGNSA. This CDR3 contains 14 residues. CDR3 sequence: CASSWQQGLYEQYF. The CDR3 DNA follows: TGTGCCAGCAGCTGGCAACAGGGCCTATACGAGCAGTACTTC. Filled out from reference TRBV7-2 and TRBJ2-7, the complete variable domain reads GAGVSQSPSNKVTEKGKDVELRCDPISGHTALYWYRQSLGQGLEFLIYFQGNSAPDKSGLPSDRFSAERTGGSVSTLTIQRTQQEDSAVYLCASSWQQGLYEQYFGPGTRLTVT.

The V gene is TRBV6-6, the J gene TRBJ2-5, with 13 bases fitting TRBD2. This CDR3 has 15 residues. In germline, CDR1 is MNHNY, CDR2 SVGAGI (reference sequence). Trimming cost V 6 bases and J 5 bases; bases outside gene matches: 6. This CDR3 reads CASSTRLAGGETQYF. The CDR3 DNA reads as TGTGCCAGCAGCACCCGACTAGCGGGGGGTGAGACCCAGTACTTC.

The chain has TRBV7-8 and TRBJ1-2; 8 nucleotides match TRBD1. This CDR3 has 13 residues. V dropped 5 bases and J dropped 3; count of bases not matched to a gene: 2. Germline CDR1 is SGHVS and CDR2 is FQNEAQ. The DNA of the CDR3 is TGTGCCAGCAGCGCAGGGGGCGACTATGGCTACACCTTC. Protein: CASSAGGDYGYTF.

The chain links TRBV9 to TRBJ1-4; 10 nucleotides align to TRBD1. J gave up 2 bases and V 4 bases, and 5 bases lay outside the gene matches. In germline, CDR1 is SGDLS, CDR2 YYNGEE. The CDR3 length is 16 residues. CDR3 protein: CASSTRTGGTNEKLFF. As DNA, the CDR3 is TGTGCCAGCAGCACCAGGACAGGGGGGACTAATGAAAAACTGTTTTTT.